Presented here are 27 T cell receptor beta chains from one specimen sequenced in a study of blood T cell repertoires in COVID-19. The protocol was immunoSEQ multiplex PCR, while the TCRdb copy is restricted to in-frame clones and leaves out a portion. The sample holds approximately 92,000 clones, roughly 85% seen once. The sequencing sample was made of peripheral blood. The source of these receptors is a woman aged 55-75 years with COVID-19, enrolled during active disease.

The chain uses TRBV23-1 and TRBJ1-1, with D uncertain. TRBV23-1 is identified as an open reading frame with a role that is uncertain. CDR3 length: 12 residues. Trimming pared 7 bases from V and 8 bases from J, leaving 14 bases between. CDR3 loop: CASKGGNSEAFF. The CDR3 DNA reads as TGCGCCAGCAAGGGAGGGAATTCCGAAGCTTTCTTT.

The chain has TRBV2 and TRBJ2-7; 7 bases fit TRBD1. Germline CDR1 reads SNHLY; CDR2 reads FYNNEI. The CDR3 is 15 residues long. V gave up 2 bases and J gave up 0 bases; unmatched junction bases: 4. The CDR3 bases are TGTGCCAGCAGTGAATTCAACAGGGGCTCCTACGAGCAGTACTTC. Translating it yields CASSEFNRGSYEQYF. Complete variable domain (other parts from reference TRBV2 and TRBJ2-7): EPEVTQTPSHQVTQMGQEVILRCVPISNHLYFYWYRQILGQKVEFLVSFYNNEISEKSEIFDDQFSVERPDGSNFTLKIRSTKLEDSAMYFCASSEFNRGSYEQYFGPGTRLTVT.

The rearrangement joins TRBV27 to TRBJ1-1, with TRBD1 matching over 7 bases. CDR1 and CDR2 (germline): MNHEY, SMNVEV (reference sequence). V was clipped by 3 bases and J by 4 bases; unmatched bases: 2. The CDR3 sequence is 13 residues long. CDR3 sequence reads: CASSFKGATEAFF. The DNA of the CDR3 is TGTGCCAGCAGTTTCAAGGGGGCCACTGAAGCTTTCTTT.

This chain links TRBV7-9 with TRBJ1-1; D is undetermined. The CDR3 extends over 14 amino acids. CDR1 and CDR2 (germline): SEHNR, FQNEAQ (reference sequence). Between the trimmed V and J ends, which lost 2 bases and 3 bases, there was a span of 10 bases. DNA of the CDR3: TGTGCCAGCAGCTTATTCGACACCTACACTGAAGCTTTCTTT. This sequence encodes CASSLFDTYTEAFF.

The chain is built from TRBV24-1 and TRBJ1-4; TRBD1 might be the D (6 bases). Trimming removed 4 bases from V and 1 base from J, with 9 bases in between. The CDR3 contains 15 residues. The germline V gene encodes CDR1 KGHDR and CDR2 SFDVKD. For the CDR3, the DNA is TGTGCCACCAGTGACCCGACAGGAACTAATGAAAAACTGTTTTTT. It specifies CATSDPTGTNEKLFF.

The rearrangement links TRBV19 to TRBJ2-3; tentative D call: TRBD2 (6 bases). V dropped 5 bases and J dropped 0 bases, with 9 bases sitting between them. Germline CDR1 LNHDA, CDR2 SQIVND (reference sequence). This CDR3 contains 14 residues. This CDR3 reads CASSGTSSTDTQYF. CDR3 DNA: TGTGCCAGTAGTGGGACTTCTAGCACAGATACGCAGTATTTT. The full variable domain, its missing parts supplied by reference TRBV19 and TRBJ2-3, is DGGITQSPKYLFRKEGQNVTLSCEQNLNHDAMYWYRQDPGQGLRLIYYSQIVNDFQKGDIAEGYSVSREKKESFPLTVTSAQKNPTAFYLCASSGTSSTDTQYFGPGTRLTVL.

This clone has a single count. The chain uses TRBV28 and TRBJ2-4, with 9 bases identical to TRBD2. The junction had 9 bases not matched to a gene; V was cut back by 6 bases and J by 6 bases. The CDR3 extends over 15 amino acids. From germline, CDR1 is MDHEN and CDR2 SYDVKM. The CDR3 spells CASSSSGAGGNIQYF. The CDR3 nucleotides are TGTGCCAGCAGCTCGAGCGGAGCGGGGGGAAACATTCAGTACTTC.

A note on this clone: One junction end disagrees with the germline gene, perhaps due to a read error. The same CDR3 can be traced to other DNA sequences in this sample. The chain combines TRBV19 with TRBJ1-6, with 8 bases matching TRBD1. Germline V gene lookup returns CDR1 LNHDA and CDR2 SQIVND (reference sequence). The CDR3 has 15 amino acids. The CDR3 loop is CASTTNRQGFSPLHF. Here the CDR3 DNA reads TGTGCCAGTACCACCAATCGACAGGGGTTTTCACCTCTCCACTTT.

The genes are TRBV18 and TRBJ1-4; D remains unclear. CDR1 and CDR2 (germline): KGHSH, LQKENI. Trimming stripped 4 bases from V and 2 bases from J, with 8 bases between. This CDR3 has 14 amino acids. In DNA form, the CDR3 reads TGTGCCAGCTCACTCGTTTATACTAATGAAAAACTGTTTTTT. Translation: CASSLVYTNEKLFF. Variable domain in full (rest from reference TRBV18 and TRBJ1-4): NAGVMQNPRHLVRRRGQEARLRCSPMKGHSHVYWYRQLPEEGLKFMVYLQKENIIDESGMPKERFSAEFPKEGPSILRIQQVVRGDSAAYFCASSLVYTNEKLFFGSGTQLSVL.

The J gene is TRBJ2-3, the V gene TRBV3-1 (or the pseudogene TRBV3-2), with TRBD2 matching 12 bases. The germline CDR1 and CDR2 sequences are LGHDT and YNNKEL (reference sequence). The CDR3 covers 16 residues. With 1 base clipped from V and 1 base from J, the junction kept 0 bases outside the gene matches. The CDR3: CASSQGLAGGTDTQYF. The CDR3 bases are TGTGCCAGCAGCCAAGGACTAGCGGGGGGCACAGATACGCAGTATTTT.

DNA of the CDR3: TGTGCCAGCAGCCGGACAGCGAGGGGCAATCAGCCCCAGCATTTT. This encodes CASSRTARGNQPQHF. The rearrangement uses TRBV28 and TRBJ1-5; maybe TRBD1 (6 bases). Trimming took 6 bases from V and 2 from J, leaving 14 bases between them. Germline lookup yields CDR1 MDHEN and CDR2 SYDVKM. This CDR3 comprises 15 residues.

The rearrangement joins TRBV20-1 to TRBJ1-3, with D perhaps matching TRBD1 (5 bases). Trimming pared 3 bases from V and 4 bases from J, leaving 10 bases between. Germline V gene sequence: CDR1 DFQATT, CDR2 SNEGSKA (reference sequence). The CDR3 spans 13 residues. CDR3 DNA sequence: TGCAGTGCTAGTTGGCAGGGCGGAAACACCATATATTTT. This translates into CSASWQGGNTIYF.

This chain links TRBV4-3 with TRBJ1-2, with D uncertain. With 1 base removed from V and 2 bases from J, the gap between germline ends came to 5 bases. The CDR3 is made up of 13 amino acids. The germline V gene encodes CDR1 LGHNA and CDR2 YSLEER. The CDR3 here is CASSQGRNYGYTF. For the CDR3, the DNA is TGCGCCAGCAGCCAAGGCCGGAACTATGGCTACACCTTC.

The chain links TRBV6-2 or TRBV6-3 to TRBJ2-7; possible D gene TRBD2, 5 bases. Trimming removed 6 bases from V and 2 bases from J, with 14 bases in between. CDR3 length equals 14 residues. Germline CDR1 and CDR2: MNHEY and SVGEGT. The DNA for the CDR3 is TGTGCCAGCAGCTTTTCCCGAGGGACCTACGAGCAGTACTTC. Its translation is CASSFSRGTYEQYF.

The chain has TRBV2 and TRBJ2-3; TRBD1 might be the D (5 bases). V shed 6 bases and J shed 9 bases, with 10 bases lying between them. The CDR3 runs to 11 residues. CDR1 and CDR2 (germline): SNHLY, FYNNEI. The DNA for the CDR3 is TGTGCCAGCAGGCCCCAGGGAACGCAGTATTTT. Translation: CASRPQGTQYF.

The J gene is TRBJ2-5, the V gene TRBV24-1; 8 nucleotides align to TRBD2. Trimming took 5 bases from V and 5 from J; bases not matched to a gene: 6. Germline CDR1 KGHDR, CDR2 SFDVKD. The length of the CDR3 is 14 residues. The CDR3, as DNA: TGTGCCACCAGTGGTAGCGGGGAGTGGGAGACCCAGTACTTC. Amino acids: CATSGSGEWETQYF.

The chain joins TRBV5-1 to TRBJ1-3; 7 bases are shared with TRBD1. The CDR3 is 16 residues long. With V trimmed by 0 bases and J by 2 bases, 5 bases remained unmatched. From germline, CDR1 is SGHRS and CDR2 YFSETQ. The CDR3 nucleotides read TGCGCCAGCAGCTTGGCTGAAACAGGGGCTGGAAACACCATATATTTT. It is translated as CASSLAETGAGNTIYF.

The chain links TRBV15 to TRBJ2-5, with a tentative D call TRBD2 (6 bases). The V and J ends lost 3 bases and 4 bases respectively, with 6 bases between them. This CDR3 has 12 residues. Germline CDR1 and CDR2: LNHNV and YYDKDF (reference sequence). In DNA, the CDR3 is TGTGCCACCAGCAGGGGGGGAGAGACCCAGTACTTC. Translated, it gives CATSRGGETQYF.

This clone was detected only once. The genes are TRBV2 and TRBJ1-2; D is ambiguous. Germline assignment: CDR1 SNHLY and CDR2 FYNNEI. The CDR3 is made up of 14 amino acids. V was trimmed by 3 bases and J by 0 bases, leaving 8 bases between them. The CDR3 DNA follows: TGTGCCAGCAGTGAGCTACAGTCTAACTATGGCTACACCTTC. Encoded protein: CASSELQSNYGYTF.

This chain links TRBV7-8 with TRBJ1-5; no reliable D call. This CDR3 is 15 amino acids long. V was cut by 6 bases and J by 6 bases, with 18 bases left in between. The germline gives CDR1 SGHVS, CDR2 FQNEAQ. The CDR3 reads CASSQNRGSGQPQHF. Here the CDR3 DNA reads TGTGCCAGCAGTCAAAATCGTGGGAGCGGTCAGCCCCAGCATTTT.

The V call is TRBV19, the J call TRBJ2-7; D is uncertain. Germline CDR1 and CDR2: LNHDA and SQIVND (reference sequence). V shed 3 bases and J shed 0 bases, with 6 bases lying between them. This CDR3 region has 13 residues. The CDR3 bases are TGTGCCAGTAGTATCCAGCGCTCCTACGAGCAGTACTTC. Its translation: CASSIQRSYEQYF.

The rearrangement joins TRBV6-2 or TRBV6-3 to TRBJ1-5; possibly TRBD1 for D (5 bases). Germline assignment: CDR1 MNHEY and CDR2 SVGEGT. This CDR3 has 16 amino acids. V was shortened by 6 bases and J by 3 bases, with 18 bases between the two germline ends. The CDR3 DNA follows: TGTGCCAGCAGCCAAGGGCGGGACCGTGACAATCAGCCCCAGCATTTT. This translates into CASSQGRDRDNQPQHF.

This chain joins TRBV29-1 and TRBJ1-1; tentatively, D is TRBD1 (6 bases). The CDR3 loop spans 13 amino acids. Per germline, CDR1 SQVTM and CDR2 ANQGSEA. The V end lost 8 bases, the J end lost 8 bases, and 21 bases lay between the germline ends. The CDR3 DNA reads TGCAGCACCCTGGGTCGGGGGGCTTTAGAAGCTTTCTTT. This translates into CSTLGRGALEAFF. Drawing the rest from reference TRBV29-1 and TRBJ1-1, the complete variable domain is SAVISQKPSRDICQRGTSLTIQCQVDSQVTMMFWYRQQPGQSLTLIATANQGSEATYESGFVIDKFPISRPNLTFSTLTVSNMSPEDSSIYLCSTLGRGALEAFFGQGTRLTVV.

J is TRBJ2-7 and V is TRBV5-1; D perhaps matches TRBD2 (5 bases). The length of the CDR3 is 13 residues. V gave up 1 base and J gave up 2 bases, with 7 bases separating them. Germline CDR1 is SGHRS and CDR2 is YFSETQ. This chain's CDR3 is CASSLTGTYEQYF. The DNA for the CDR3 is TGCGCCAGCAGCTTGACCGGGACCTACGAGCAGTACTTC.

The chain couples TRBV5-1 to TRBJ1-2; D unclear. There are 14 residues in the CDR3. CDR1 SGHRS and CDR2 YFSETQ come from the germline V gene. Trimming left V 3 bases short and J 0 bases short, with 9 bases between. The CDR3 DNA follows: TGCGCCAGCAGCTCCCGACTTGCTAACTATGGCTACACCTTC. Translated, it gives CASSSRLANYGYTF.

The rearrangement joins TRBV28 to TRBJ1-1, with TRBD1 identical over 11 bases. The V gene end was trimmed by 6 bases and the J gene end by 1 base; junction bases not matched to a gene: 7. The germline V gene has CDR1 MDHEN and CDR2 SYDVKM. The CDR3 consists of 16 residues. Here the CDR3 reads CASSLLGQGANTEAFF. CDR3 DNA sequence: TGTGCCAGCAGCTTACTCGGACAGGGGGCGAACACTGAAGCTTTCTTT.

CDR3 sequence (DNA): TGTGCCAGCAGAAAGGGAGAAGGCGGGGGAGGCTCCTACGAGCAGTACTTC. Amino acid sequence: CASRKGEGGGGSYEQYF. V and J are TRBV2 and TRBJ2-7; 7 bases line up with TRBD2. Per germline, CDR1 SNHLY and CDR2 FYNNEI. The length of the CDR3 is 17 residues. Germline trimming cut 6 bases from V and 0 bases from J; bases unmatched to any gene: 14.